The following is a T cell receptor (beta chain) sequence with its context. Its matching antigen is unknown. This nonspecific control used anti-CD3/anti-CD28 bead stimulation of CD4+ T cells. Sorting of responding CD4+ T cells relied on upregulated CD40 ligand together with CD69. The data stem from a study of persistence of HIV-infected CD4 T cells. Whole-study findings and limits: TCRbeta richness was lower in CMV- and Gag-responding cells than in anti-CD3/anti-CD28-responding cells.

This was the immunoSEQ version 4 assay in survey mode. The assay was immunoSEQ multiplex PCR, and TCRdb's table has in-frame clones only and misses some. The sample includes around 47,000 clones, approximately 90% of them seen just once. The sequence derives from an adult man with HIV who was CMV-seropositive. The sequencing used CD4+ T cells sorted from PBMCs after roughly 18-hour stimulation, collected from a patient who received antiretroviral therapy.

This CDR3 reads CASSLVPGPPMNTEAFF. The CDR3 DNA follows: TGTGCCAGCAGCTTAGTTCCAGGCCCCCCGATGAACACTGAAGCTTTCTTT. This chain uses TRBV7-9 with TRBJ1-1; D is unclear. The CDR3 length is 17 residues. V gave up 1 base and J gave up 0 bases, with 15 bases separating them. CDR1 is SEHNR and CDR2 is FQNEAQ in the germline V gene (reference sequence). Full variable domain (remainder filled in from reference TRBV7-9 and TRBJ1-1): DTGVSQNPRHKITKRGQNVTFRCDPISEHNRLYWYRQTLGQGPEFLTYFQNEAQLEKSRLLSDRFSAERPKGSFSTLEIQRTEQGDSAMYLCASSLVPGPPMNTEAFFGQGTRLTVV.